This TCR beta chain was obtained from a study of blood T cells in healthy people across ages. Study results and caveats: Observed TCR beta diversity showed a strong correlation with the percentage of naive T cells as measured by flow cytometry.

With respect to this clonotype: Its antigen is unknown.

Sample-barcoded 5' priming and a J-beta primer mix drove a second PCR of about 6 to 11 cycles. Each cDNA molecule was tagged by a template-switch adaptor that had 12 random nucleotides. TCRdb re-called the 5' RACE reads with MiXCR, one entry per CDR3 protein. Among around 1,700,000 distinct CDR3 sequences, 28% were seen once, and the ten largest hold less than 9.5%. Each sample had at least 6 million PBMCs isolated. This CDR3 is built from 15 residues. Germline V gene data show CDR1 as SGHNT and CDR2 as YYREEE (reference sequence). Trimming removed 4 bases from V and 3 bases from J; junction bases left unmatched: 7.

The sequence was obtained from a woman aged 25 to 39 in good health. The sequenced material came from blood. The rearrangement joins TRBV5-4 to TRBJ2-3; 8 bases are a match to TRBD2. For the CDR3, the DNA is TGTGCCAGCAGCCTTAGCGGGGCAGGGACAGATACGCAGTATTTT. It encodes CASSLSGAGTDTQYF.